The 8 T cell receptor beta chains given below trace back to one sample, sequenced in a study of T cell repertoires in cytomegalovirus infection. Using its own MiXCR run on the reads, TCRdb lists one record per CDR3 protein. The sample includes approximately 170,000 distinct CDR3 sequences, roughly an eighth seen only once; the top ten take over 25%. Sample: PBMCs. These TCRs come from a human donor in good health (CMV status not recorded). Some clones in this sample may be carry-over from other donors' samples.

This clonotype came up a few times. This chain connects TRBV19 to TRBJ2-6; the D is unclear. V was pared by 2 bases and J by 3 bases, with 5 bases between. The CDR3 covers 14 residues. Germline loops: CDR1 LNHDA, CDR2 SQIVND (reference sequence). The CDR3 region has the DNA TGTGCCAGTAGTATAAAAATTGGGGCCAACGTCCTGACTTTC. Protein product: CASSIKIGANVLTF.

The rearrangement links TRBV19 to TRBJ2-7; 8 bases match TRBD2. The CDR3 sequence is 15 residues long. The V gene end was trimmed by 8 bases and the J gene end by 3 bases; junction bases not matched to a gene: 12. The germline V gene encodes CDR1 LNHDA and CDR2 SQIVND (reference sequence). The CDR3 is CASRRNSGTNYEQYF. In nucleotides, the CDR3 is TGTGCCAGTCGTCGGAATAGCGGGACCAACTACGAGCAGTACTTC. Full variable domain (rest looked up from reference TRBV19 and TRBJ2-7): DGGITQSPKYLFRKEGQNVTLSCEQNLNHDAMYWYRQDPGQGLRLIYYSQIVNDFQKGDIAEGYSVSREKKESFPLTVTSAQKNPTAFYLCASRRNSGTNYEQYFGPGTRLTVT.

This clonotype was seen repeatedly, ten times or more. The J gene is TRBJ1-6, the V gene TRBV6-1; 7 bases fit TRBD1. Germline V CDR1 and CDR2: MNHNS, SASEGT. CDR3 length equals 18 residues. The V segment lost 5 bases and the J segment 0 bases; nucleotides outside the gene matches: 10. The CDR3 DNA is TGTGCCAGCAGTCCGAGCCTTTGGGACAGCTCCTATAATTCACCCCTCCACTTT. It yields the protein CASSPSLWDSSYNSPLHF.

This clonotype was detected many times. The V gene is TRBV7-2, the J gene TRBJ2-1; 8 positions agree with TRBD2. Trimming at V came to 5 bases and at J to 8 bases, leaving 14 bases not matched to a gene. This CDR3 contains 16 residues. Per germline, CDR1 SGHTA and CDR2 FQGNSA. Here the CDR3 reads CASSQMSGSSFYEQFF. In DNA form, the CDR3 reads TGTGCCAGCAGCCAGATGAGCGGGAGCTCGTTCTATGAGCAGTTCTTC.

Ten or more counts support this clonotype. The chain links TRBV28 to TRBJ1-2; possibly TRBD1 for D (6 bases). This CDR3 spans 14 amino acids. Germline CDR1 MDHEN, CDR2 SYDVKM. V shed 3 bases and J shed 4 bases, with 12 bases lying between them. The CDR3 bases are TGTGCCAGCAGTTTCAGGGGTTGGTCCTATGGCTACACCTTC. Translated, it gives CASSFRGWSYGYTF.

With respect to this clonotype: With a much larger clone just one base away, this may be a read error. As the CDR3 is not closed by the conserved phenylalanine or tryptophan, this likely results from a read error. The chain is built from TRBV7-2 and TRBJ2-5; D might be TRBD2 (6 bases). The germline CDR1 and CDR2 sequences are SGHTA and FQGNSA. Trimming cost V 4 bases and J 5 bases, with 17 bases left between them. This CDR3 contains 15 residues. The CDR3 sequence: CASSSYWQAGETQYV. The CDR3 DNA reads TGTGCCAGCAGCTCCTACTGGCAGGCGGGGGAGACCCAGTACGTC.

The chain couples TRBV29-1 to TRBJ1-2, with D possibly being TRBD1 (6 bases). V was shortened by 1 base and J by 3 bases, with 18 bases between the two germline ends. Germline CDR1 SQVTM, CDR2 ANQGSEA. The CDR3 loop spans 16 amino acids. Written as DNA, the CDR3 is TGCAGCGTTGAAGTCCTCTCCGGGGGGGGCGACTATGGCTACACCTTC. Residues: CSVEVLSGGGDYGYTF.

Ten or more counts support this clonotype. V gene TRBV7-2 combines with J gene TRBJ2-7; D remains ambiguous. The V and J ends lost 3 bases and 2 bases respectively, with 8 bases between them. The CDR3 runs 13 residues. In germline, CDR1 is SGHTA, CDR2 FQGNSA. The CDR3 here is CASSFLITYEQYF. CDR3 coding DNA: TGTGCCAGCAGCTTTCTTATCACCTACGAGCAGTACTTC.